A selection of T cell receptor beta chains follows, all from one sample in a study of blood T cell repertoires in COVID-19. Using immunoSEQ multiplex PCR, the repertoire was profiled, and TCRdb retains in-frame clones only, with some absent. This sample has about 180,000 clones; 80% to 90% occur once, and the top ten carry over 7%. Sequenced material: peripheral blood. The receptors shown here come from a man in his fifties with active or convalescent COVID-19. Both conserved end residues are part of each CDR3. D genes are given only for firm matches. The size field is filled for only some rows; it gives once, few, many or a size class.

J gene,clone size,D gene,V gene,CDR3 DNA,CDR3 protein
TRBJ1-2,-,-,TRBV30,TGTGCCTGGAGCCCCTACAGTTTGGGCTACACCTTC,CAWSPYSLGYTF
TRBJ1-2,-,-,TRBV6-2/TRBV6-3,TGTGCCAGCAGCAAGCCAGGGAATCGCGGCTACACCTTC,CASSKPGNRGYTF
TRBJ1-1,once,-,TRBV7-2,TGTGCCAGCAGCCCAGACAGTTTCCTAGGCGCTGAAGCTTTCTTT,CASSPDSFLGAEAFF
TRBJ1-1,-,-,TRBV28,TGTGCCAGCAGTTTAACGGTTTCGGGGAACACTGAAGCTTTCTTT,CASSLTVSGNTEAFF
TRBJ1-1,few,-,TRBV19,TGTGCCAGTAGTGGCGGGGGGTTCGCTGAAGCTTTCTTT,CASSGGGFAEAFF
TRBJ2-2,-,-,TRBV6-2/TRBV6-3,TGTGCCAGCAGTCCCCGGACAGCGAGCACCGGGGAGCTGTTTTTT,CASSPRTASTGELFF
TRBJ1-5,-,-,TRBV18,TGTGCCAGCTCACCACGGTCAGACTTTGATAGCAATCAGCCCCAGCATTTT,CASSPRSDFDSNQPQHF
TRBJ1-5,few,TRBD1,TRBV15,TGTGCCACCAGCAGGGACAGGGAGTTTGAGCCCCAGCATTTT,CATSRDREFEPQHF
TRBJ1-6,once,-,TRBV7-2,TGTGCCAGCAGCTTAGAGTTTACAGGTAGTCAGGCCCTCCACTTT,CASSLEFTGSQALHF
TRBJ2-5,-,-,TRBV28,TGTGCCAGCAGTTCGGGGTTCCAAGAGACCCAGTACTTC,CASSSGFQETQYF
TRBJ2-3,-,TRBD2,TRBV7-3,TGTGCCAGCAGCTCGCGACTAGCGGGGGGCCTGGATACGCAGTATTTT,CASSSRLAGGLDTQYF
TRBJ2-1,-,TRBD1,TRBV5-4,TGTGCCAGCAGCTTGGGACAGGGGTACCCATACAATGAGCAGTTCTTC,CASSLGQGYPYNEQFF
TRBJ2-6,-,-,TRBV10-3,TGTGCCATCAGAACCACGACAGGAATCCTCTCTGGGGCCAACGTCCTGACTTTC,CAIRTTTGILSGANVLTF
TRBJ2-7,-,-,TRBV28,TGTGCCAGCAGTCCTCCCCCCTCCTACGAGCAGTACTTC,CASSPPPSYEQYF
TRBJ1-4,-,TRBD1,TRBV19,TGTGCCAGTAGGAACACAGGGGGGATTAATGAAAAACTGTTTTTT,CASRNTGGINEKLFF
TRBJ2-4,-,-,TRBV7-9,TGTGCCAGCAGCGACTCCCCAGGGGGCGGGGGGGACATTCAGTACTTC,CASSDSPGGGGDIQYF
TRBJ1-4,-,-,TRBV7-2,TGTGCCAGCAGCTTAGATTCGGGGAGGTTGGGTGAAAAACTGTTTTTT,CASSLDSGRLGEKLFF
TRBJ1-1,-,-,TRBV2,TGTGCCAGCAGTGAAGCTGCATTGAGATTTACTGAAGCTTTCTTT,CASSEAALRFTEAFF
TRBJ2-1,-,-,TRBV3-1/TRBV3-2,TGTGCCAGCAGCCGCCCTCGGGGTGAGCAGTTCTTC,CASSRPRGEQFF
TRBJ2-3,-,-,TRBV7-9,TGTGCCAGCAGCTTAACGGGATATCTAGATACGCAGTATTTT,CASSLTGYLDTQYF
TRBJ1-6,-,-,TRBV7-9,TGTGCCAGCCGTGACCTAGATAATTCACCCCTCCACTTT,CASRDLDNSPLHF
TRBJ2-7,-,TRBD1,TRBV9,TGTGCCAGCAGCGTTACAGGGGTGGAGCAGTACTTC,CASSVTGVEQYF
TRBJ2-5,-,-,TRBV28,TGTGCCAGCCGCACCCAGGGAGGAGAAAAAGAGACCCAGTACTTC,CASRTQGGEKETQYF
TRBJ2-7,-,-,TRBV4-1,TGCGCCAGCAGCCAAGATCGAGGGAACAACGAGCAGTACTTC,CASSQDRGNNEQYF
TRBJ2-7,few,TRBD1,TRBV4-1,TGCGCCAGCAGTGGAACTTCTTGGCAGGGGGCCTACGAGCAGTACTTC,CASSGTSWQGAYEQYF
TRBJ1-6,-,TRBD1,TRBV19,TGTGCCGTCAGGACAGGATATGGGAATTCACCCCTCCACTTT,CAVRTGYGNSPLHF
TRBJ1-1,-,-,TRBV6-1,TGTGCCAGCAGTGAATCGGCAGGAAGTAAAGCTTTCTTT,CASSESAGSKAFF
TRBJ1-4,-,-,TRBV5-5,TGTGCCAGCAGCCCCTTTGAGGTCCGGGTTAATGAAAAACTGTTTTTT,CASSPFEVRVNEKLFF